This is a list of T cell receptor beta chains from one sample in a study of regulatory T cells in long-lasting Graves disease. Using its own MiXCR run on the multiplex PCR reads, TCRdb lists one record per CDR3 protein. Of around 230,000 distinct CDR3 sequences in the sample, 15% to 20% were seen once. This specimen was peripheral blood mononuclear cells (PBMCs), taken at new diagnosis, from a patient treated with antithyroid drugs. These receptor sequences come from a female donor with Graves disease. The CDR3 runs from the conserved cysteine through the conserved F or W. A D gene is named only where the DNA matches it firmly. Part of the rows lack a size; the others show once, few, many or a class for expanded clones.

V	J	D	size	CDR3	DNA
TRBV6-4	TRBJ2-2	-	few	CASSAGTGRTGELFF	TGTGCCAGCAGTGCGGGGACGGGGCGGACCGGGGAGCTGTTTTTT
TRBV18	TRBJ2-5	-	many	CASSPSRAETQYF	TGTGCCAGCTCACCATCCCGTGCGGAGACCCAGTACTTC
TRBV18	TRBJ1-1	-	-	CASSPTGTGRGITEAFF	TGTGCCAGCTCACCGACCGGGACCGGGAGGGGGATCACTGAAGCTTTCTTT
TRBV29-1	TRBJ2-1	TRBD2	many	CSVNTGLAGWEGFF	TGCAGCGTCAACACCGGACTAGCGGGATGGGAGGGGTTCTTC
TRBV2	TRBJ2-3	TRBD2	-	CASSEAGRGVADTQYF	TGTGCCAGCAGTGAAGCGGGGAGGGGCGTAGCAGATACGCAGTATTTT
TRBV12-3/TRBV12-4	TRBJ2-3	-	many	CASRPRGRPRDTQYF	TGTGCCAGCAGACCTCGAGGACGGCCCCGAGATACGCAGTATTTT
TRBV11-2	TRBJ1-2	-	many	CASSFGVDPGGYTF	TGTGCCAGCAGCTTCGGGGTGGACCCGGGAGGCTACACCTTC
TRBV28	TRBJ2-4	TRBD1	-	CASSETGTGGIGIQYF	TGTGCCAGCAGTGAGACCGGGACAGGGGGGATTGGCATTCAGTACTTC
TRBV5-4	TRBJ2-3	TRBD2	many	CASSSGGFGTDTQYF	TGTGCCAGCAGCTCGGGGGGTTTTGGCACAGATACGCAGTATTTT
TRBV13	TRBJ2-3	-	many	CASRQGTGGTGTQYF	TGTGCCAGCAGACAAGGGACCGGGGGAACCGGGACGCAGTATTTT
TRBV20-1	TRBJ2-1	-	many	CSTTLGRPYNEQFF	TGCAGTACGACCCTGGGGAGGCCCTACAATGAGCAGTTCTTC
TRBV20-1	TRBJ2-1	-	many	CSARDGTLGNEQFF	TGCAGTGCTAGAGACGGGACCCTTGGGAATGAGCAGTTCTTC
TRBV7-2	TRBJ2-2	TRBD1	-	CASSLRDRGGTGELFF	TGTGCCAGCAGCTTACGGGACAGGGGGGGGACCGGGGAGCTGTTTTTT
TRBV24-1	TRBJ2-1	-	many	CATSDPDNFANYNEQFF	TGTGCCACCAGTGATCCCGATAACTTTGCGAACTACAATGAGCAGTTCTTC
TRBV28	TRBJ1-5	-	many	CASSRPYSSNQPQHF	TGTGCCAGCAGCCGGCCCTATTCTAGCAATCAGCCCCAGCATTTT
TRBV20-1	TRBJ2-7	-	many	CSASVGHHSSYEQYF	TGCAGTGCTAGTGTAGGGCACCATAGCTCCTACGAGCAGTACTTC
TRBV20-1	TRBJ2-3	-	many	CSANTGTDTDTQYF	TGCAGTGCTAACACGGGCACGGACACAGATACGCAGTATTTT
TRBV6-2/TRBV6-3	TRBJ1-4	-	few	CAGTDARVSNEKLFF	TGTGCCGGCACCGACGCGAGGGTTTCTAATGAAAAACTGTTTTTT
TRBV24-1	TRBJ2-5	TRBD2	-	CATSDLEGGGYQETQYF	TGTGCCACCAGTGATTTGGAAGGCGGGGGTTACCAAGAGACCCAGTACTTC
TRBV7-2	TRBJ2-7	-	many	CASSDGGDEQYF	TGTGCCAGCAGCGACGGGGGAGACGAACAGTACTTC
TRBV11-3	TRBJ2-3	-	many	CASSLHRSTDTQYF	TGTGCCAGCAGCTTACACAGGAGCACAGATACGCAGTATTTT
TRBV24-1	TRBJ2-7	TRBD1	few	CATSDSGDRVYEQYF	TGTGCCACCAGTGATTCGGGTGACAGGGTCTACGAGCAGTACTTC
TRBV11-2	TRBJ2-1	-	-	CASSSLGGGNYEQFF	TGTGCCAGCAGCTCCCTGGGGGGTGGAAACTATGAGCAGTTCTTC
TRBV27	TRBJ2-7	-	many	CASSPLFQGGYEQYF	TGTGCCAGCAGTCCCTTATTCCAGGGCGGCTACGAGCAGTACTTC
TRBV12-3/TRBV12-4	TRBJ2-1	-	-	CASSLTGVVKFF	TGTGCCAGCAGTTTGACCGGAGTGGTGAAGTTCTTC
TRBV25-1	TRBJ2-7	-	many	CASSGGGPSSYEQYF	TGTGCCAGCAGTGGTGGCGGGCCTAGCTCCTACGAGCAGTACTTC
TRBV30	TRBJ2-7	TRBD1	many	CAWSAPPLSGTGVYEQYF	TGTGCCTGGAGTGCACCCCCGCTCTCCGGGACAGGGGTGTACGAGCAGTACTTC
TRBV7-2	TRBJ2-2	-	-	CASSVDHRGLNTGELFF	TGTGCCAGCAGCGTCGATCACAGGGGACTGAACACCGGGGAGCTGTTTTTT
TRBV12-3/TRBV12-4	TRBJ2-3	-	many	CASSLRTFSTDTQYF	TGTGCCAGCAGTTTAAGGACTTTTAGCACAGATACGCAGTATTTT
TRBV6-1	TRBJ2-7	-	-	CASSGATLREQYF	TGTGCCAGCAGCGGTGCGACACTTCGAGAGCAGTACTTC
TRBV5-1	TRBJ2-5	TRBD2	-	CASSFYGRAGETQYF	TGCGCCAGCAGCTTTTACGGGAGGGCCGGAGAGACCCAGTACTTC
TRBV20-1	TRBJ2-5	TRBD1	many	CSARPGRGRRETQYF	TGCAGTGCTAGGCCCGGCAGGGGGCGCAGGGAGACCCAGTACTTC
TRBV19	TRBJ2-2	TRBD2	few	CASSKGPSGGITGELFF	TGTGCCAGTAGTAAAGGTCCCTCGGGGGGAATCACCGGGGAGCTGTTTTTT
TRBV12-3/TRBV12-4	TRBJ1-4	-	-	CASSGIRGGGEKLFF	TGTGCCAGCAGCGGAATTCGTGGCGGAGGTGAAAAACTGTTTTTT
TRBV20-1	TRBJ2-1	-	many	CSAATPPPVSSYNEQFF	TGCAGTGCTGCCACACCCCCCCCGGTTAGCTCCTACAATGAGCAGTTCTTC
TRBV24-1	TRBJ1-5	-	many	CATSDPTRDQPQHF	TGTGCCACCAGTGATCCGACAAGGGATCAGCCCCAGCATTTT
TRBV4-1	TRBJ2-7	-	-	CASSQVASGASPYEQYF	TGCGCCAGCAGCCAAGTTGCATCTGGGGCATCGCCCTACGAGCAGTACTTC
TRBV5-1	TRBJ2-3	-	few	CASTRSDPTDTQYF	TGCGCCAGCACTCGATCAGACCCCACAGATACGCAGTATTTT
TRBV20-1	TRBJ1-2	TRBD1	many	CSADSPRTGIDGYTF	TGCAGTGCTGACTCCCCTAGGACAGGGATAGATGGCTACACCTTC
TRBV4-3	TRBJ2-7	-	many	CASSQDGVGEQYF	TGCGCCAGCAGCCAAGATGGGGTAGGGGAGCAGTACTTC
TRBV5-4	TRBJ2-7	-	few	CASSSDPYEQYF	TGTGCCAGCAGCTCGGATCCTTACGAGCAGTACTTC
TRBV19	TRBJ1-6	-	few	CASSPKGSYNSPLHF	TGTGCCAGTAGCCCTAAGGGATCCTATAATTCACCCCTCCACTTT
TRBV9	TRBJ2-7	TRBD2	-	CASSGLAGSYEQYF	TGTGCCAGCAGCGGACTAGCGGGCTCATACGAGCAGTACTTC
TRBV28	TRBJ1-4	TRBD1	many	CASSPGGQGAGEKLFF	TGTGCCAGCAGCCCAGGGGGACAGGGGGCGGGGGAAAAACTGTTTTTT
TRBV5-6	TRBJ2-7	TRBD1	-	CASSLLARTGGHEQYF	TGTGCCAGCAGCTTGTTAGCCCGGACAGGGGGCCACGAGCAGTACTTC
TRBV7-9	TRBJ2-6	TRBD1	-	CASSPQGRGANVLTF	TGTGCCAGCAGCCCACAGGGGAGAGGGGCCAACGTCCTGACTTTC
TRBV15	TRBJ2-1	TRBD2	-	CATLPSGAYNEQFF	TGTGCCACCTTACCTAGCGGTGCCTACAATGAGCAGTTCTTC
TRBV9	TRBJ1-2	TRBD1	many	CASSRIGQGARGYTF	TGTGCCAGCAGCCGGATCGGACAGGGGGCGAGGGGCTACACCTTC
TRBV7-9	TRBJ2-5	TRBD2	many	CASSFSTSEETQYF	TGTGCCAGCAGCTTTAGTACTAGCGAGGAGACCCAGTACTTC
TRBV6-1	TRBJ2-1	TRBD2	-	CASSLLAGGDEQFF	TGTGCCAGCAGTCTTCTAGCGGGAGGGGATGAGCAGTTCTTC
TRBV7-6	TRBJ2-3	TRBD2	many	CASSQASGGRTDTQYF	TGTGCCAGCAGCCAAGCTAGCGGGGGACGCACAGATACGCAGTATTTT
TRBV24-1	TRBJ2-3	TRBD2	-	CATSGSQTSGGPTDTQYF	TGTGCCACCAGCGGGAGTCAGACTAGCGGAGGACCCACAGATACGCAGTATTTT
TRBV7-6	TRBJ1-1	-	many	CASGSGANTEAFF	TGTGCCAGCGGGTCAGGGGCCAACACTGAAGCTTTCTTT